The 22 T cell receptor beta chains given below trace back to one sample, sequenced in a study of cytomegalovirus exposure and HLA in healthy donors (dated by TCRdb to 2016 to 2017). The library was made by the immunoSEQ multiplex PCR assay. For the multiplex PCR, a mixture combining 60 forward primers for TCR Vbeta segments and 13 reverse primers for TCR Jbeta segments was used. TCRdb stores this immuneACCESS table with in-frame sequences only. Part of the clones is absent; in the studies checked, under half of the shortfall reflects unresolved V genes, and no reason is known for the rest. In this sample the table shows 40,000 to 45,000 clones, about 50% of which occur a single time. About 12% of the sample belongs to the ten largest clones. Sequencing was done on a sample of PBMCs. The receptors were sampled from a human donor in good health.

This clone was counted a few times. The rearrangement uses TRBV30 and TRBJ2-1, with D uncertain. The ends were cut back, 5 bases at V and 4 bases at J, with 9 bases in the middle. CDR3 length: 12 residues. Germline lookup yields CDR1 GTSNPN and CDR2 SVGIG (reference sequence). This chain's CDR3 is CAWAGTYNEQFF. CDR3 in DNA: TGTGCCTGGGCTGGTACTTACAATGAGCAGTTCTTC. Using reference TRBV30 and TRBJ2-1 for the parts outside the CDR3, the full variable domain is SQTIHQWPATLVQPVGSPLSLECTVEGTSNPNLYWYRQAAGRGLQLLFYSVGIGQISSEVPQNLSASRPQDRQFILSSKKLLLSDSGFYLCAWAGTYNEQFFGPGTRLTVL.

This clone was counted only a few times. The chain combines TRBV2 with TRBJ1-1; a weak D match, TRBD1 (5 bases). Germline V gene data show CDR1 as SNHLY and CDR2 as FYNNEI. The V and J ends lost 10 bases and 0 bases respectively, with 12 bases between them. This CDR3 spans 13 amino acids. Here the CDR3 reads CAISDTMNTEAFF. The DNA of the CDR3 is TGTGCCATCTCGGACACAATGAACACTGAAGCTTTCTTT.

The rearrangement joins TRBV9 to TRBJ2-7; 11 bases match TRBD1. Losses at the gene ends were 0 bases for V and 7 bases for J; bases not matched to a gene: 6. Germline V CDR1 and CDR2: SGDLS, YYNGEE. The CDR3 sequence is 15 residues long. In DNA, the CDR3 is TGTGCCAGCAGCGTAGCCGGACAGGGGGCGCCTGAGCAGTACTTC. Its protein product is CASSVAGQGAPEQYF.

This clone was seen only a few times. V and J are TRBV30 and TRBJ1-2; the D is unclear. This CDR3 has 13 amino acids. V was pared by 3 bases and J by 1 base, with 9 bases between. Per the germline V gene, CDR1 is GTSNPN and CDR2 is SVGIG (reference sequence). The CDR3 sequence is CAWSQAFNYGYTF. The CDR3 DNA reads TGTGCCTGGAGCCAAGCCTTTAACTATGGCTACACCTTC.

The chain has TRBV7-9 and TRBJ2-5; D gene uncertain. The V gene lost 5 bases and the J gene lost 5 bases, with 15 bases spanning the gap. Germline values: CDR1 SEHNR, CDR2 FQNEAQ (reference sequence). This CDR3 is built from 14 residues. The CDR3: CASSLTFLRETQYF. Here the CDR3 DNA reads TGTGCCAGCAGCCTGACTTTTCTCCGGGAGACCCAGTACTTC.

The chain joins TRBV27 to TRBJ1-5; D possibly corresponds to TRBD1 (5 bases). The CDR3 consists of 15 residues. Germline V gene lookup returns CDR1 MNHEY and CDR2 SMNVEV (reference sequence). V lost 6 bases and J lost 0, with 12 bases in between. CDR3 DNA sequence: TGTGCCAGCAGCCGTCAGGGTTATAGCAATCAGCCCCAGCATTTT. Its protein is CASSRQGYSNQPQHF.

The V and J genes are TRBV19 and TRBJ2-2; TRBD1 agrees at 7 bases. Germline CDR1 is LNHDA and CDR2 is SQIVND (reference sequence). This CDR3 comprises 15 residues. J was trimmed by 7 bases and V by 4 bases; bases with no gene match: 9. The CDR3 protein is CASSRKTGVDGELFF. DNA for the CDR3: TGTGCCAGTAGTAGGAAAACAGGGGTGGACGGGGAGCTGTTTTTT.

The chain has TRBV4-3 and TRBJ2-5, with a tentative D call TRBD1 (6 bases). The ends were cut back, 6 bases at V and 5 bases at J, with 16 bases in the middle. CDR3 size: 14 residues. Looked up from germline, CDR1 is LGHNA and CDR2 is YSLEER. The DNA for the CDR3 is TGCGCCAGCAGTCACAGGGTAGGTTCGGAGACCCAGTACTTC. This codes for CASSHRVGSETQYF.

The chain joins TRBV7-9 to TRBJ2-7, with 8 bases identical to TRBD1. Germline-derived CDR1 and CDR2 are SEHNR and FQNEAQ (reference sequence). The CDR3 has 12 residues. J was trimmed by 9 bases and V by 3 bases; bases with no gene match: 4. CDR3 amino acids: CASSFLTGGQYF. The CDR3 nucleotides are TGTGCCAGCAGCTTCCTAACAGGGGGGCAGTACTTC.

This chain joins TRBV2 and TRBJ2-4; 12 bases map to TRBD2. Germline V gene lookup returns CDR1 SNHLY and CDR2 FYNNEI. With V trimmed by 11 bases and J by 6 bases, 17 bases remained unmatched. This CDR3 comprises 17 residues. The CDR3 region is CAAPSPLAGGGGNIQYF. CDR3 nucleotides: TGTGCCGCCCCCTCCCCCCTAGCGGGAGGGGGAGGAAACATTCAGTACTTC.

This clone was observed a few times. The chain carries TRBV7-9 and TRBJ2-5, with TRBD2 matching over 9 bases. The V segment lost 4 bases and the J segment 1 base; nucleotides outside the gene matches: 1. CDR1 and CDR2 (germline): SEHNR, FQNEAQ (reference sequence). This CDR3 has 14 amino acids. CDR3 sequence (DNA): TGTGCCAGCAGCTCGGGACTAGCCCAAGAGACCCAGTACTTC. This gives the protein CASSSGLAQETQYF.

This clone showed up just a few times. V gene TRBV5-5 combines with J gene TRBJ2-7, with 9 nucleotides matching TRBD2. The trim removed 4 bases at V and 3 bases at J, leaving 8 bases unmatched. The CDR3 contains 15 residues. Germline V CDR1 and CDR2: SGHKS, YYEKEE (reference sequence). The CDR3 spells CASSRTWTSDYEQYF. In nucleotides, the CDR3 is TGTGCCAGCAGCCGCACTTGGACTAGCGACTACGAGCAGTACTTC.

This clone was recorded a few times. V usage is TRBV27 and J usage is TRBJ2-7, with unresolved D. V was clipped by 5 bases and J by 3 bases, with 11 bases between them. Germline V lookup: CDR1 MNHEY, CDR2 SMNVEV (reference sequence). The CDR3 covers 13 residues. The CDR3 DNA reads as TGTGCCAGCAGTGACCGGGTCCTCTACGAGCAGTACTTC. Its protein is CASSDRVLYEQYF.

V gene TRBV6-5 combines with J gene TRBJ2-1, with 11 bases aligning to TRBD2. Germline CDR1 and CDR2: MNHEY and SVGAGI. CDR3 size: 15 residues. The V gene end was trimmed by 6 bases and the J gene end by 4 bases; junction bases not matched to a gene: 5. The CDR3 DNA sequence: TGTGCCAGCAGATCTCTAGCGGGGGGATACAATGAGCAGTTCTTC. Amino acid sequence: CASRSLAGGYNEQFF.

The chain employs TRBV7-9 and TRBJ2-5; D gene uncertain. From germline, CDR1 is SEHNR and CDR2 FQNEAQ (reference sequence). The CDR3 is 13 amino acids. V was shortened by 0 bases and J by 2 bases, with 4 bases between the two germline ends. CDR3 sequence: CASSLAAQETQYF. For the CDR3, the DNA is TGTGCCAGCAGCTTAGCGGCTCAAGAGACCCAGTACTTC.

The CDR3 region has the DNA TGTGCCAGTAGTATTGACAGGTCCTTAGCCAATGAGCAGTTCTTC. It codes for CASSIDRSLANEQFF. This rearrangement joins TRBV19 to TRBJ2-1; TRBD1 might be the D (6 bases). Germline-derived CDR1 and CDR2 are LNHDA and SQIVND (reference sequence). This CDR3 is built from 15 residues. V shed 3 bases and J shed 6 bases, with 15 bases lying between them.

The chain is built from TRBV14 and TRBJ1-3; D is possibly TRBD1 (6 bases). CDR1 SGHDN and CDR2 FVKESK come from the germline V gene. V was clipped by 6 bases and J by 2 bases, with 8 bases between them. This CDR3 region has 13 residues. The CDR3 DNA sequence: TGTGCCAGCAGGGCAGGGGCTGGAAACACCATATATTTT. Protein sequence: CASRAGAGNTIYF. Full variable domain (rest looked up from reference TRBV14 and TRBJ1-3): EAGVTQFPSHSVIEKGQTVTLRCDPISGHDNLYWYRRVMGKEIKFLLHFVKESKQDESGMPNNRFLAERTGGTYSTLKVQPAELEDSGVYFCASRAGAGNTIYFGEGSWLTVV.

This clone was counted ten times or more. V usage is TRBV7-9 and J usage is TRBJ2-1; TRBD2 aligns across 11 bases. V lost 5 bases and J lost 0; bases outside the gene matches: 12. From germline, CDR1 is SEHNR and CDR2 FQNEAQ (reference sequence). There are 19 residues in the CDR3. CDR3 bases: TGTGCCAGCAGCCAGACTAGCGGGACTATAATCGTCTCCTACAATGAGCAGTTCTTC. Protein: CASSQTSGTIIVSYNEQFF.

The chain recombines TRBV4-3 with TRBJ1-2; 7 nucleotides align to TRBD1. The CDR3 loop spans 15 amino acids. Trimming at V came to 1 base and at J to 8 bases, leaving 10 bases not matched to a gene. Germline V gene data show CDR1 as LGHNA and CDR2 as YSLEER. The CDR3, as DNA: TGCGCCAGCAGCCAAGTCGAGGGGGCGCAGAAAGGCTACACCTTC. Residues: CASSQVEGAQKGYTF.

The V gene is TRBV9, the J gene TRBJ1-2; 12 bases are shared with TRBD1. Germline CDR1 and CDR2: SGDLS and YYNGEE. The CDR3 contains 16 residues. J was trimmed by 2 bases and V by 0 bases; bases with no gene match: 2. CDR3 sequence reads: CASSVGGQGANYGYTF. Written as DNA, the CDR3 is TGTGCCAGCAGCGTAGGGGGACAGGGGGCGAACTATGGCTACACCTTC.

This chain connects TRBV7-6 to TRBJ2-1, with D perhaps matching TRBD1 (6 bases). The CDR3 totals 14 residues. Trimming removed 5 bases from V and 6 bases from J, with 14 bases in between. CDR1 SGHVS and CDR2 FNYEAQ come from the germline V gene. The CDR3 reads CASSARGRGNEQFF. The DNA for the CDR3 is TGTGCCAGCAGCGCAAGGGGCAGGGGCAATGAGCAGTTCTTC.

The rearrangement uses TRBV19 and TRBJ2-5; 12 nucleotides agree with TRBD2. CDR3 size: 14 residues. V shed 5 bases, J shed 4 bases, and the junction held 2 bases outside the gene matches. The V gene's germline CDR1 is LNHDA and CDR2 SQIVND (reference sequence). The CDR3 bases are TGTGCCAGTAGTGCGACTAGCGGGGGAGAGACCCAGTACTTC. Translating gives CASSATSGGETQYF.